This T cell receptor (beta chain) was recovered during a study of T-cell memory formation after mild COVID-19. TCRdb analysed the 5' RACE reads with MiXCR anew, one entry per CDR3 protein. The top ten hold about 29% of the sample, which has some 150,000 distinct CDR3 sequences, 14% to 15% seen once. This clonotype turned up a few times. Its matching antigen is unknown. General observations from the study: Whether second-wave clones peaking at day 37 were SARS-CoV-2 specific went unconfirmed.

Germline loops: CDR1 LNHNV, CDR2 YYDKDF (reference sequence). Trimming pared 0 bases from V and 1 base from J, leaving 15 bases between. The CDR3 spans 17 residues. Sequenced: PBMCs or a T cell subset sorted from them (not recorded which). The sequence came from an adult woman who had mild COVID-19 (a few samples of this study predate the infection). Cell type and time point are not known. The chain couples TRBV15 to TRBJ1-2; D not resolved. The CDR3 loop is CATSRDYTVALNYGYTF. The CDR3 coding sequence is TGTGCCACCAGCAGAGATTATACGGTGGCCCTTAACTATGGCTACACCTTC.